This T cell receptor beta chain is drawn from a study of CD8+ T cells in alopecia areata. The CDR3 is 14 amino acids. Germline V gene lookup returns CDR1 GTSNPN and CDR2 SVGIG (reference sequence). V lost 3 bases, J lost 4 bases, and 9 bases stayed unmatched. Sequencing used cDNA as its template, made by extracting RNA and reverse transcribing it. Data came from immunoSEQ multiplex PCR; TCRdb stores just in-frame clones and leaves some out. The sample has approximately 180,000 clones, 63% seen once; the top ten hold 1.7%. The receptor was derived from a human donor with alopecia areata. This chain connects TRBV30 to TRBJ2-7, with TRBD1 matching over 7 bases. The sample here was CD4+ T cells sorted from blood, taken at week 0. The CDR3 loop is CAWRNPTGLYEQYF. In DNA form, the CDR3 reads TGTGCCTGGAGAAATCCGACAGGGTTATACGAGCAGTACTTC.